Here is one T cell receptor beta chain with its context. What antigen it recognizes has not been identified. Base qualities were left out, and no much larger clone turns up one base away. TCRbeta CDR3 regions were amplified from genomic DNA using the immunoSEQ Assay, a bias-controlled multiplex PCR. The authors' pipeline ran thus. Nucleated cell counts per sample were estimated from amplification of reference gene primers within the assay. To quantify the absolute abundance of each unique TCRbeta CDR3 rearrangement, sequence reads were collapsed and filtered. Productive Simpson clonality was computed per sample as the square root of Simpson's diversity index over productive rearrangements. TCRdb retrieved this table from immuneACCESS and kept in-frame rearrangements only. Not all clones are present; in checked studies, unresolved V genes account for under half, and no reason is known for the remainder. V and J calls plus clone size are reproduced from that table; the DNA served to infer D and trimming. This sample is represented by around 260,000 clones; roughly 80% of them were singletons. In total, the top ten clones hold 8% to 10% of the sample.

The sample originates from a study of blood T cell repertoires in COVID-19 (dated by TCRdb to the early 2020s). Study-wide context: Samples covering the acute and convalescent phases of COVID-19 were provided by collaborators in the United States, Italy and Spain. The prospective study material was composed of cDNA or gDNA derived from T cells, B-cell-depleted T cells, or PBMCs. Deeply sampled blood TCRbeta repertoires from subjects exposed to, actively infected with, or recovered from COVID-19 were included in the dataset. The repertoires were released in a freely available public database meant as a resource for research on the immune response to SARS-CoV-2. The samples were drawn from two sources: the first 160 participants of the ongoing ImmuneRACE study, and over 1,000 subjects contributed by 6 global collaborators. A de-identified subject ID, COVID-19 status, age in years and sex were almost always included in the sample metadata. Where available, HLA class I and class II types were obtained from metadata supplied by the sample provider rather than from assay-based typing. Results and caveats for the whole study, not just this receptor: The amount of clinical and demographic metadata varied by source and participant and was provided uncurated.

Another Seattle source contributed samples from volunteer blood donors who had recovered from COVID-19. Whole blood was collected in K2EDTA tubes by collaborating institutions according to the institutions' own protocols. For TCRbeta analysis, collaborator samples were shipped as frozen whole blood, as isolated PBMCs, or as DNA extracted from either sample type. Per the germline V gene (reference sequence), LNHDA is the CDR1 and SQIVND is the CDR2. The CDR3 spans 14 residues, from the cysteine through the phenylalanine. The kept DNA is CDR3 alone, 42 bases in frame from the first base. The trim is 4 bases for V and 13 bases for J, with a gap of 19 bases between the germline ends.

The chain is made from TRBV19 and TRBJ1-4; TRBD1 might be the D gene, on 6 matching bases. This receptor was obtained from a woman in her forties or fifties who had recovered from COVID-19. The sequenced material came from peripheral blood. The encoded CDR3 is CASSSPWDTLGLFF. The DNA sequence is as follows: TGTGCCAGTAGTAGTCCCTGGGACACGTTGGGACTGTTTTTT. Joined to the reference TRBV19 and TRBJ1-4 proteins, this CDR3 gives the full variable domain: DGGITQSPKYLFRKEGQNVTLSCEQNLNHDAMYWYRQDPGQGLRLIYYSQIVNDFQKGDIAEGYSVSREKKESFPLTVTSAQKNPTAFYLCASSSPWDTLGLFFGSGTQLSVL.